Below, 28 T cell receptor beta chains from the same sample are listed, as sequenced in a study of shared clonotypes between healthy human individuals. Assay used: immunoSEQ multiplex PCR; TCRdb lists only in-frame clones, some missing. The sample yields a few hundred thousand clones, roughly three quarters seen once. The source material was PBMCs. These receptors all stem from a woman between 40 and 50 years old in good health. Some clones in this sample may be carry-over from other donors' samples.

Concerning this clone: A single base separates this from a much larger clone, so it may be a read error. Other DNA sequences in this sample translate to the same CDR3. The J gene is TRBJ1-1, the V gene TRBV7-2; possibly TRBD1 for D (5 bases). V was pared by 2 bases and J by 0 bases, with 7 bases between. Germline V CDR1 and CDR2: SGHTA, FQGNSA. CDR3 size: 14 residues. This chain's CDR3 is CASSLQGMNTEAFF. DNA for the CDR3: TGTGCCAGCAGCTTACAGGGCATGAACACTGAAGCTTTCTTT.

This sequence joins TRBV4-3 and TRBJ1-3, with unresolved D. CDR3 size: 15 residues. The ends were cut back, 1 base at V and 0 bases at J, with 7 bases in the middle. CDR1 is LGHNA and CDR2 is YSLEER in the germline V gene. The CDR3 DNA is TGCGCCAGCAGCCAAGGCGACTCCTCTGGAAACACCATATATTTT. As protein: CASSQGDSSGNTIYF.

The V and J genes are TRBV6-6 and TRBJ2-1, with 10 positions matching TRBD2. The CDR3 has 16 residues. V lost 4 bases, J lost 9 bases, and 12 bases stayed unmatched. Germline V gene data show CDR1 as MNHNY and CDR2 as SVGAGI (reference sequence). Here the CDR3 DNA reads TGTGCCAGCAGTTCCTTCAGGAGCGGGAGGGCCGGTGAGCAGTTCTTC. It is translated as CASSSFRSGRAGEQFF.

The chain employs TRBV28 and TRBJ1-4, with D unresolved. Trimming shortened V by 7 bases and J by 5 bases, and 11 bases separated the two germline ends. Germline V gene sequence: CDR1 MDHEN, CDR2 SYDVKM. The CDR3 has 13 residues. CDR3 region: CASNEGGNEKLFF. CDR3 nucleotides: TGTGCCAGCAATGAGGGAGGGAATGAAAAACTGTTTTTT.

As for this clone: This likely traces to a read error, being one base from a far larger clone. The sample carries other DNA sequences with the same CDR3. This rearrangement joins TRBV12-5 to TRBJ2-7; TRBD2 is a possible D gene (5 bases). The CDR3 covers 15 residues. Germline values: CDR1 LGHNT, CDR2 FRNRAP. V lost 1 base and J 0 bases, leaving 10 bases between the germline ends. CDR3 bases: TGTGCTAGTGGTTTGGCAGGAACTAGCTCCTACGAGCAGTACTTC. This gives the protein CASGLAGTSSYEQYF.

As to this clone: This likely stems from a read error, as it lies one base from a far larger clone. This sequence joins TRBV30 and TRBJ1-4; 7 nucleotides agree with TRBD1. The trim removed 0 bases at V and 7 bases at J, leaving 8 bases unmatched. Germline V gene sequence: CDR1 GTSNPN, CDR2 SVGIG (reference sequence). The length of the CDR3 is 15 residues. CDR3 coding DNA: TGTGCCTGGAGTGTTCGGGCAGGGGGTCTTGAAAAACTGTTTTTT. Amino acids: CAWSVRAGGLEKLFF. The variable domain in full, completed from reference TRBV30 and TRBJ1-4, reads SQTIHQWPATLVQPVGSPLSLECTVEGTSNPNLYWYRQAAGRGLQLLFYSVGIGQISSEVPQNLSASRPQDRQFILSSKKLLLSDSGFYLCAWSVRAGGLEKLFFGSGTQLSVL.

V and J are TRBV19 and TRBJ1-3; unclear D gene. Trimming stripped 7 bases from V and 0 bases from J, with 7 bases between. Per germline, CDR1 LNHDA and CDR2 SQIVND (reference sequence). This CDR3 has 13 residues. The CDR3 DNA reads as TGTGCCAGTACCTCTCGCTCTGGAAACACCATATATTTT. It translates to CASTSRSGNTIYF.

This clone was detected once. CDR3 nucleotide sequence: TGTGCCAGCAGTTATCAGGGTATCAATCAGCCCCAGCATTTT. The encoded protein is CASSYQGINQPQHF. The J gene is TRBJ1-5, the V gene TRBV5-4, with D maybe TRBD1 (5 bases). The CDR3 contains 14 residues. Deletions cut 5 bases from V and 3 bases from J, with 12 bases between. The germline V gene has CDR1 SGHNT and CDR2 YYREEE (reference sequence).

The chain employs TRBV28 and TRBJ2-3; TRBD2 aligns across 10 bases. Germline V gives CDR1 MDHEN, CDR2 SYDVKM. The ends lost 7 bases at V and 5 bases at J; junction bases unmatched: 15. This CDR3 has 17 residues. As DNA, the CDR3 is TGTGCCAGCATCGGAATAGGGCTAGCGGGAGTACGAGATACGCAGTATTTT. Translated, it gives CASIGIGLAGVRDTQYF.

The chain employs TRBV7-3 and TRBJ2-3, with 12 bases lining up with TRBD2. The V gene end was trimmed by 5 bases and the J gene end by 4 bases; junction bases not matched to a gene: 7. CDR3 size: 16 residues. The germline V gene has CDR1 SGHTA and CDR2 FQGTGA. DNA of the CDR3: TGTGCCAGCAGCCCTCTAGCGGGAGGGCGAGCAGATACGCAGTATTTT. Protein product: CASSPLAGGRADTQYF.

The CDR3 protein is CASSVGGRSPYEQYF. In DNA form, the CDR3 reads TGTGCCAGCAGCGTAGGCGGGAGGAGTCCCTACGAGCAGTACTTC. V and J are TRBV9 and TRBJ2-7, with TRBD2 identical over 8 bases. Trimming cost V 0 bases and J 2 bases; bases outside gene matches: 4. Germline-derived CDR1 and CDR2 are SGDLS and YYNGEE. The CDR3 covers 15 residues.

By share of the sample, this clone is medium-sized. The sample has other DNA sequences that encode this CDR3 too. The genes are TRBV5-1 and TRBJ2-4, with a weak D call TRBD2 (5 bases). V was trimmed by 4 bases and J by 6 bases, leaving 17 bases between them. In germline, CDR1 is SGHRS, CDR2 YFSETQ. This CDR3 comprises 15 residues. The CDR3 spells CASSLEGQPGNIQYF. CDR3 in DNA: TGCGCCAGCAGCCTAGAGGGCCAACCCGGAAACATTCAGTACTTC.

The chain employs TRBV19 and TRBJ2-4, with a possible D match to TRBD2 (6 bases). V was pared by 6 bases and J by 0 bases, with 12 bases between. The CDR3 has 15 residues. Per germline, CDR1 LNHDA and CDR2 SQIVND (reference sequence). The CDR3 here is CASSTPGLAKNIQYF. The CDR3 region has the DNA TGTGCCAGTAGCACCCCGGGACTAGCCAAAAACATTCAGTACTTC. Using reference TRBV19 and TRBJ2-4 for the parts outside the CDR3, the full variable domain is DGGITQSPKYLFRKEGQNVTLSCEQNLNHDAMYWYRQDPGQGLRLIYYSQIVNDFQKGDIAEGYSVSREKKESFPLTVTSAQKNPTAFYLCASSTPGLAKNIQYFGAGTRLSVL.

This rearrangement joins TRBV11-2 to TRBJ2-2; 7 nucleotides match TRBD2. Germline V gene data show CDR1 as SGHAT and CDR2 as FQNNGV. V dropped 8 bases and J dropped 1; count of bases not matched to a gene: 7. The CDR3 spans 15 residues. CDR3 bases: TGTGCCAGCCCCTGGGGGGGATTGAACACCGGGGAGCTGTTTTTT. Amino acid sequence: CASPWGGLNTGELFF.

V usage is TRBV10-1 and J usage is TRBJ2-7; 9 bases line up with TRBD2. The CDR3 has 16 residues. Germline values: CDR1 WNHNN, CDR2 SYGVQD (reference sequence). V was clipped by 2 bases and J by 2 bases; unmatched bases: 7. The DNA of the CDR3 is TGCGCCAGCAGTGAGGGTAGCGGGAGTGGGACCTACGAGCAGTACTTC. Translation: CASSEGSGSGTYEQYF.

A single count supports this clone. The chain combines TRBV28 with TRBJ2-2, with 10 bases aligning to TRBD2. The V segment lost 4 bases and the J segment 9 bases; nucleotides outside the gene matches: 20. Germline lookup yields CDR1 MDHEN and CDR2 SYDVKM. The CDR3 has 19 amino acids. The CDR3 loop reads CASSYGGRSGRAFGRELFF. DNA for the CDR3: TGTGCCAGCAGTTACGGGGGGAGAAGCGGGAGGGCCTTTGGGCGGGAGCTGTTTTTT. Complete variable domain (other parts from reference TRBV28 and TRBJ2-2): DVKVTQSSRYLVKRTGEKVFLECVQDMDHENMFWYRQDPGLGLRLIYFSYDVKMKEKGDIPEGYSVSREKKERFSLILESASTNQTSMYLCASSYGGRSGRAFGRELFFGEGSRLTVL.

The chain uses TRBV10-2 and TRBJ2-2; D not certain. V was clipped by 2 bases and J by 6 bases, with 4 bases between them. Germline assignment: CDR1 WSHSY and CDR2 SAAADI. The CDR3 covers 12 residues. The CDR3 region has the DNA TGCGCCAGCAGTGAGGGTCCCGGGGAGCTGTTTTTT. Its protein is CASSEGPGELFF.

V gene TRBV9 combines with J gene TRBJ2-1; 12 bases are shared with TRBD2. Germline CDR1 and CDR2: SGDLS and YYNGEE. J was trimmed by 0 bases and V by 1 base; bases with no gene match: 8. This CDR3 is built from 19 residues. The CDR3 DNA reads TGTGCCAGCAGCGTAACCGGGACTAGCGGGCTCCCCTCCTACAATGAGCAGTTCTTC. It codes for CASSVTGTSGLPSYNEQFF.

V usage is TRBV7-9 and J usage is TRBJ2-1; D unclear. This CDR3 contains 13 residues. Germline V gene lookup returns CDR1 SEHNR and CDR2 FQNEAQ (reference sequence). The V end lost 3 bases, the J end lost 9 bases, and 12 bases lay between the germline ends. CDR3 loop: CASSLSIVGEQFF. The CDR3, as DNA: TGTGCCAGCAGCTTGTCCATAGTGGGTGAGCAGTTCTTC.

The chain couples TRBV7-2 to TRBJ2-1; no clear D gene. The CDR3 loop spans 15 amino acids. The V gene lost 2 bases and the J gene lost 8 bases, with 16 bases spanning the gap. Germline V gene data show CDR1 as SGHTA and CDR2 as FQGNSA. The CDR3 reads CASSLTPGPGYEQFF. The CDR3 bases are TGTGCCAGCAGCTTAACTCCGGGCCCCGGTTATGAGCAGTTCTTC.

The chain is built from TRBV7-8 and TRBJ2-1; D might be TRBD2 (6 bases). Germline V CDR1 and CDR2: SGHVS, FQNEAQ. This CDR3 comprises 15 residues. Trimming cost V 2 bases and J 8 bases, with 16 bases left between them. The CDR3 region has the DNA TGTGCCAGCAGCTTAAAGAGACTAGGGTCCCATGAGCAGTTCTTC. This encodes CASSLKRLGSHEQFF.

As concerns this clone: At one boundary the junction diverges from the germline segment, which might be a read error. The chain joins TRBV9 to TRBJ2-5; D tentatively fits TRBD1 or TRBD2 (5 bases each). This CDR3 is built from 15 residues. CDR1 SGDLS and CDR2 YYNGEE come from the germline V gene. CDR3 sequence: CASSVVQGGQEAQYF. The CDR3 coding sequence is TGTGCCAGCAGCGTAGTTCAGGGCGGGCAAGAGGCCCAGTACTTC. The whole variable domain, filled in from reference TRBV9 and TRBJ2-5, reads DSGVTQTPKHLITATGQRVTLRCSPRSGDLSVYWYQQSLDQGLQFLIQYYNGEERAKGNILERFSAQQFPDLHSELNLSSLELGDSALYFCASSVVQGGQEAQYFGPGTRLLVL.

This clone was counted a single time. This chain uses TRBV7-2 with TRBJ2-1; 8 positions match TRBD1. The CDR3 runs to 15 residues. After removal of 5 bases from V and 4 bases from J, the junction contained 7 bases not matched to a gene. The V gene's germline CDR1 is SGHTA and CDR2 FQGNSA. This chain's CDR3 is CASSPDRGEYNEQFF. As DNA, the CDR3 is TGTGCCAGCAGCCCCGACAGGGGAGAGTACAATGAGCAGTTCTTC.

The chain carries TRBV18 and TRBJ2-3; D possibly uses TRBD1 or TRBD2 (5 bases each). V shed 5 bases and J shed 5 bases, with 17 bases lying between them. The CDR3 totals 15 residues. Germline V lookup: CDR1 KGHSH, CDR2 LQKENI. Here the CDR3 reads CASSSGTGRIDTQYF. For the CDR3, the DNA is TGTGCCAGCTCATCGGGGACGGGGAGAATAGATACGCAGTATTTT.

The genes are TRBV9 and TRBJ1-2; D is unclear. Germline V gene data show CDR1 as SGDLS and CDR2 as YYNGEE. Trimming removed 1 base from V and 2 bases from J, with 18 bases in between. The length of the CDR3 is 17 residues. CDR3 amino acids: CASSVQGGGWGNYGYTF. CDR3 coding DNA: TGTGCCAGCAGCGTACAAGGAGGTGGGTGGGGAAACTATGGCTACACCTTC.

This clone was seen only once. This rearrangement joins TRBV7-3 to TRBJ1-1; 9 bases line up with TRBD1. Trimming cost V 5 bases and J 4 bases; bases outside gene matches: 5. The CDR3 totals 14 residues. The germline gives CDR1 SGHTA, CDR2 FQGTGA. This CDR3 is CASSPGTGITEAFF. In DNA, the CDR3 is TGTGCCAGCAGCCCAGGGACAGGGATCACTGAAGCTTTCTTT. Combining the CDR3 with reference TRBV7-3 and TRBJ1-1 gives the whole variable domain GAGVSQTPSNKVTEKGKYVELRCDPISGHTALYWYRQSLGQGPEFLIYFQGTGAADDSGLPNDRFFAVRPEGSVSTLKIQRTERGDSAVYLCASSPGTGITEAFFGQGTRLTVV.

V usage is TRBV7-3 and J usage is TRBJ1-2; D perhaps matches TRBD1 (5 bases). The length of the CDR3 is 15 residues. V lost 5 bases and J lost 0, with 13 bases in between. CDR1 is SGHTA, CDR2 FQGTGA, per germline. The CDR3: CASSLWTRTNYGYTF. The CDR3 nucleotides read TGTGCCAGCAGCCTCTGGACACGAACTAACTATGGCTACACCTTC.

The CDR3 loop is CASSLSHYKYNEQFF. The CDR3 DNA sequence: TGTGCCAGCAGCTTGTCCCACTATAAATACAATGAGCAGTTCTTC. The V gene is TRBV5-8, the J gene TRBJ2-1; D gene unclear. Trimming stripped 1 base from V and 4 bases from J, with 12 bases between. Germline loops: CDR1 SGHTS, CDR2 YDEGEE. The CDR3 contains 15 residues.